A single sample is the source of the 2 T cell receptor beta chains below, sequenced in a study of regulatory T cells in long-lasting Graves disease (dated by TCRdb to the early 2020s). This specimen's time point label, per the study, means: persistent/refractory GD, antithyroid drugs over 5 years with positive TRAb. For both TCR sequencing and RNA sequencing, RNA was extracted from PBMCs in TRIzol. Library prep was done by multiplex PCR. Sequencing relied on an Illumina HiSeq 4000. CDR3 regions were amplified by Arm-PCR with iRepertoire HTBI primers to construct TCR beta libraries. TCRdb's own reprocessing of the public reads used fastp at Q25 and MiXCR and kept productive beta chains. Rows are unified per CDR3 protein, each entry keeping the most common DNA and genes. Present in this sample are 500,000 to 800,000 distinct CDR3 sequences, about 30% of which were seen just once. The biggest ten clones account for about 40% of the sample.

The specimen comprised peripheral blood mononuclear cells (PBMCs), sampled when the disease was refractory, from a patient treated with antithyroid drugs. Receptors originate from a female donor with Graves disease.

The chain employs TRBV20-1 and TRBJ2-5; D ambiguous. Germline loops: CDR1 DFQATT, CDR2 SNEGSKA (reference sequence). V dropped 0 bases and J dropped 5 bases, with 16 bases sitting between them. CDR3 size: 15 residues. CDR3 nucleotide sequence: TGCAGTGCTAGAGATGGGAAGTCCCCTCGGGAGACCCAGTACTTC. Its protein product is CSARDGKSPRETQYF.

The V gene is TRBV10-3, the J gene TRBJ1-3; perhaps TRBD1 as D (6 bases). With 7 bases removed from V and 2 bases from J, the gap between germline ends came to 12 bases. In germline, CDR1 is ENHRY, CDR2 SYGVKD. The CDR3 has 14 amino acids. The CDR3 here is CAITKQGAGNTIYF. CDR3 coding DNA: TGTGCCATCACCAAACAGGGAGCTGGAAACACCATATATTTT.